This T cell receptor (beta chain) was captured in a study of T cells in Graves' hyperthyroidism and ophthalmopathy. Germline V gene sequence: CDR1 SGDLS, CDR2 YYNGEE. V gave up 2 bases and J gave up 9 bases, with 20 bases separating them. The CDR3 spans 15 residues. With a duration under 2 months, the hyperthyroidism was newly diagnosed in patients aged 18 to 65. RNA transcripts provided the source from which TCR beta CDR3 regions were amplified. The HTBI set primed first-round TCR CDR3 RT-PCR. Via MiXCR, TCRdb re-called the multiplex PCR reads, giving one row per CDR3 protein. Seen here are about 740,000 distinct CDR3 sequences, around 15% observed once, and the top ten hold 9.5% to 13%.

The V and J genes are TRBV9 and TRBJ1-2; a weak D match, TRBD1 (5 bases). The sequencing sample was made of blood. This sequence originates from a woman younger than 35 with Graves' hyperthyroidism. The CDR3 sequence: CASSVGGTLSFRYTF. In DNA form, the CDR3 reads TGTGCCAGCAGCGTGGGGGGGACCTTATCCTTTCGCTACACCTTC.